This T cell receptor beta chain was found in a study of T cells after somatic rescue of genetic block. TCRdb's copy holds only in-frame clones and misses some; the assay was immunoSEQ multiplex PCR. The table has about 110,000 clones, about 90% seen once. This sequence was found in a woman aged 18-30 years. The specimen was peripheral blood mononuclear cells (PBMCs).

The CDR3 loop is CASSLGRGYEQYF. The CDR3 nucleotides read TGTGCCAGCAGCTTAGGACGGGGCTACGAGCAGTACTTC. The chain links TRBV7-8 to TRBJ2-7, with D possibly matching TRBD2 (5 bases). V was shortened by 1 base and J by 3 bases, with 7 bases between the two germline ends. The CDR3 contains 13 residues. CDR1 is SGHVS and CDR2 is FQNEAQ in the germline V gene.